This TCR beta chain was sequenced in a study of blood T cell repertoires in COVID-19. Generated by immunoSEQ multiplex PCR, the TCRdb table keeps only in-frame clones and is missing some. The top ten clones hold 1.2% of a sample with 88,000 or so clones, about 89% of them seen once. This clone was observed a single time. Germline V gene lookup returns CDR1 MNHEY and CDR2 SVGAGI. The V and J ends lost 6 bases and 8 bases respectively, with 16 bases between them. There are 13 residues in the CDR3. The chain recombines TRBV6-5 with TRBJ1-2; D is uncertain. Source material: PBMCs or T cells enriched from blood (not recorded which). The source of this sequence is a woman in her 50s with acute COVID-19. The CDR3 here is CASSLRLEWGYTF. The CDR3 region has the DNA TGTGCCAGCAGCCTTCGACTGGAATGGGGCTACACCTTC.